This TCR beta chain was observed in a study of T cells in Graves' hyperthyroidism and ophthalmopathy. Points from the study as a whole: The model anticipated ophthalmopathy a median about six months pre-onset. By a 13 V-J model, ophthalmopathy was set apart from stable hyperthyroidism.

This clonotype was found a few times. Its antigen is unidentified. Investigators excluded patients with uncontrolled infection, other autoimmune disease, pregnancy or lactation. Using RNA transcripts as the source, TCR beta CDR3 regions were amplified. RT-PCR in the first round (using the HTBI primer set) targeted the TCR CDR3. One entry per CDR3 protein results from TCRdb running MiXCR on the multiplex PCR reads. The sample shows some 340,000 distinct CDR3 sequences, roughly 15% of them seen only once. The CDR3 consists of 14 residues. The V and J ends lost 3 bases and 5 bases respectively, with 13 bases between them. Germline CDR1 reads GTSNPN; CDR2 reads SVGIG (reference sequence).

The receptor was isolated from a woman between 40 and 55 years old with Graves' ophthalmopathy. The chain joins TRBV30 to TRBJ1-4; TRBD1 is a possible D gene (5 bases). The sequenced sample consisted of blood. CDR3 bases: TGTGCCTGGAGCCGGGGACTTGGGAATGAAAAACTGTTTTTT. Its protein product is CAWSRGLGNEKLFF.